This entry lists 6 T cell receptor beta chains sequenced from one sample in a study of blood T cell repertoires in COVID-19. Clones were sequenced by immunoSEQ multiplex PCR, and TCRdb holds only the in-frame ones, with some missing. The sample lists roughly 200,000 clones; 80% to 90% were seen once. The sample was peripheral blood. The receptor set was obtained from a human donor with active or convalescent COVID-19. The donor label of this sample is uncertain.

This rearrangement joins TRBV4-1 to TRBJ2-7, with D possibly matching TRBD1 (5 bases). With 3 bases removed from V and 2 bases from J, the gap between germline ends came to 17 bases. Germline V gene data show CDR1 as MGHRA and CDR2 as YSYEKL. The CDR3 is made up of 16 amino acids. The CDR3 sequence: CASSHIQVRSPYEQYF. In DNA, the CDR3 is TGCGCCAGCAGCCACATACAGGTCCGATCCCCCTACGAGCAGTACTTC.

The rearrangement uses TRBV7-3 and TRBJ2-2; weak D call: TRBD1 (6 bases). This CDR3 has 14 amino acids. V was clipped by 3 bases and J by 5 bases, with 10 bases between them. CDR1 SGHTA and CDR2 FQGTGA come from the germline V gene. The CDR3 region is CASSFRQDTGELFF. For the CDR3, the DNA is TGTGCCAGCAGCTTCAGACAGGATACCGGGGAGCTGTTTTTT.

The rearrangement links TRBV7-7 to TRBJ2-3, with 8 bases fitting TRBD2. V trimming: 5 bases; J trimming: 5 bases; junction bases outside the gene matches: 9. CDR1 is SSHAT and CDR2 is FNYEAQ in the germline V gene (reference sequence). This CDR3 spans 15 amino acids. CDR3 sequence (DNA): TGTGCCAGCAGCCCCGGGGGGGGGCGGAGAGATACGCAGTATTTT. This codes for CASSPGGGRRDTQYF.

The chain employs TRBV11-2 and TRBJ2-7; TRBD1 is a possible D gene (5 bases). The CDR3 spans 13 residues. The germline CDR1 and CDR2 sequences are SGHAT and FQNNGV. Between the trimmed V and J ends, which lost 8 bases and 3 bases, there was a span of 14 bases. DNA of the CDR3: TGTGCCAGCGCTCTTACAGGATTCTACGAGCAGTACTTC. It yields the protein CASALTGFYEQYF.

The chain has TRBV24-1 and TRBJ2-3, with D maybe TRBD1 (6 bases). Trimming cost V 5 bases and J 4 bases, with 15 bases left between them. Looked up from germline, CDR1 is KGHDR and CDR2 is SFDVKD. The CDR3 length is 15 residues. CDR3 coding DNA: TGTGCCACCAGTGCTAGGGACACGACCTCAGATACGCAGTATTTT. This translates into CATSARDTTSDTQYF.

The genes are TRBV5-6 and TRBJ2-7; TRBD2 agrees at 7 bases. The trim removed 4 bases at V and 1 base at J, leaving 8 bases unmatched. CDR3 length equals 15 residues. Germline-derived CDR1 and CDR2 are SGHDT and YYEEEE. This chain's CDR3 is CASSGAGVPSYEQYF. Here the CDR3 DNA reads TGTGCCAGCAGCGGCGCGGGGGTTCCGTCCTACGAGCAGTACTTC. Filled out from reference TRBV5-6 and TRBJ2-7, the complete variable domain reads DAGVTQSPTHLIKTRGQQVTLRCSPKSGHDTVSWYQQALGQGPQFIFQYYEEEERQRGNFPDRFSGHQFPNYSSELNVNALLLGDSALYLCASSGAGVPSYEQYFGPGTRLTVT.